This T cell receptor beta chain was documented in a study of blood T cell repertoires in COVID-19. Study-level background: Samples of COVID-19 (acute and convalescent) were obtained from the United States, Italy and Spain. Nucleic acid was either cDNA or gDNA, and it came from T cells, B-cell-depleted T cells, or PBMCs.

The CDR3 length is 14 residues. CDR1 SGHDN and CDR2 FVKESK come from the germline V gene. V dropped 4 bases and J dropped 6 bases, with 12 bases sitting between them. Some clones are missing from TCRdb's copy, which holds only in-frame ones; the method was immunoSEQ multiplex PCR. The repertoire includes about 180,000 clones, approximately 88% of them detected once, and roughly 2.9% sits in the top ten. Sequenced input: peripheral blood. The genes are TRBV14 and TRBJ1-4, with a possible D match to TRBD1 (5 bases). This TCR derives from an older woman with acute or convalescent COVID-19. This CDR3 is CASSREQADEKLFF. The CDR3 DNA sequence: TGTGCCAGCAGCCGCGAACAGGCCGATGAAAAACTGTTTTTT.